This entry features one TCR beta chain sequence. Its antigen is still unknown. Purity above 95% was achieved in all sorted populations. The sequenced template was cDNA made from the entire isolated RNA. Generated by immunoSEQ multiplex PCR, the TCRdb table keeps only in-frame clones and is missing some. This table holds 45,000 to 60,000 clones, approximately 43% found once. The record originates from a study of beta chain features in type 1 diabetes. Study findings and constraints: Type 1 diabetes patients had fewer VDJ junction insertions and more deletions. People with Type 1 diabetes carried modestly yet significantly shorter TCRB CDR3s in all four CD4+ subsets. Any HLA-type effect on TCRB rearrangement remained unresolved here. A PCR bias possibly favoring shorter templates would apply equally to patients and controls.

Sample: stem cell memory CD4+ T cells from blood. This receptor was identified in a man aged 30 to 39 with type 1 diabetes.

The CDR3 region has the DNA TGTGCCAGTAGTACGGGACTAGCGGGAGACTACGAGCAGTACTTC. This sequence encodes CASSTGLAGDYEQYF. V is TRBV19 and J is TRBJ2-7; TRBD2 aligns across 14 bases. V trimming: 4 bases; J trimming: 3 bases; junction bases outside the gene matches: 2. Germline V gene lookup returns CDR1 LNHDA and CDR2 SQIVND (reference sequence). The CDR3 loop spans 15 amino acids.